This T cell receptor (beta chain) was sequenced in a study of vaccination effects on CD4 cells after COVID-19. As to this clone: Antigen specificity is unknown.

After more than 8 days in culture, the CD4+ T cells were isolated. Participants were given two doses of BNT162b2 or mRNA-1273 vaccine. Negative nucleocapsid antibody tests before and after vaccination confirmed no previous SARS-CoV-2 infection. Produced via immunoSEQ multiplex PCR; TCRdb's table is partial and in-frame only. The sample has around 50,000 clones, 70% seen once. The CDR3 is 11 amino acids. Germline CDR1 and CDR2: SQVTM and ANQGSEA. Source: CD4+ T cells from PBMCs cultured without peptide, taken after COVID-19 vaccination. The rearrangement joins TRBV29-1 to TRBJ1-2; the D gene is possibly TRBD1 (6 bases). This receptor was identified in a human donor who received a COVID-19 vaccine. The CDR3 loop is CSLDRNYGYTF. DNA for the CDR3: TGCAGTTTGGACAGAAACTATGGCTACACCTTC. Full variable domain (missing parts from reference TRBV29-1 and TRBJ1-2): SAVISQKPSRDICQRGTSLTIQCQVDSQVTMMFWYRQQPGQSLTLIATANQGSEATYESGFVIDKFPISRPNLTFSTLTVSNMSPEDSSIYLCSLDRNYGYTFGSGTRLTVV.